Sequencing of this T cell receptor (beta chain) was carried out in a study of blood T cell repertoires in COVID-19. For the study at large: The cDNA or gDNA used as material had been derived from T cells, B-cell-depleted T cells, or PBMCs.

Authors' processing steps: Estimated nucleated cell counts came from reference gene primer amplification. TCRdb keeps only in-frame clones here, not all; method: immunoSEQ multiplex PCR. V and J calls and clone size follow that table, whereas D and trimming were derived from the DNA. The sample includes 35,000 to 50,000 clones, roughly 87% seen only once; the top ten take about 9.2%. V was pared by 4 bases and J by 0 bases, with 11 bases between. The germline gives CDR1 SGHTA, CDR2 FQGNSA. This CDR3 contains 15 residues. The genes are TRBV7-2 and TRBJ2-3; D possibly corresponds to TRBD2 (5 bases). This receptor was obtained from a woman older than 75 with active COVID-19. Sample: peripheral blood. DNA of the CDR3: TGTGCCAGCAGCTCCAGGACTTCTAGCACAGATACGCAGTATTTT. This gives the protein CASSSRTSSTDTQYF.